Below are 22 T cell receptor beta chains sequenced from a single sample in a study of CD8 T cells in Susac syndrome (dated by TCRdb to about 2019). Receptor libraries were prepared by the immunoSEQ multiplex PCR assay. RNA was extracted using the RNeasy kit, and roughly 0.45 to 1 ug of the RNA was reverse transcribed with random hexamers. The public sequencing data were trimmed at Q25 with fastp and processed into clonotypes with MiXCR by TCRdb, which kept only in-frame beta chains. Merged by CDR3 protein, the rows form single entries marked with the most common genes and DNA. This sample holds approximately 130,000 distinct CDR3 sequences; about 93% were observed only once. Clones ranked in the top ten supply more than 0.095% of the sample. What was sequenced was CD4+ T cells from PBMCs. Receptors were obtained from a human donor in good health.

The chain joins TRBV20-1 to TRBJ2-7; D may be TRBD2 (6 bases). V was pared by 7 bases and J by 6 bases, with 22 bases between. Germline V lookup: CDR1 DFQATT, CDR2 SNEGSKA (reference sequence). This CDR3 is 14 amino acids long. This chain's CDR3 is CSVSKREKPREQYF. The CDR3 DNA reads as TGCAGTGTCTCTAAACGGGAGAAGCCCCGCGAGCAGTACTTC.

The rearrangement links TRBV4-2 to TRBJ2-2, with 8 bases aligning to TRBD2. In germline, CDR1 is LGHNA, CDR2 YNFKEQ. With V trimmed by 6 bases and J by 3 bases, 6 bases remained unmatched. This CDR3 has 15 residues. CDR3 DNA sequence: TGTGCCAGCAGAAGGACAGCGGGAGACACCGGGGAGCTGTTTTTT. Its protein product is CASRRTAGDTGELFF.

Here the CDR3 DNA reads TGTGCCAGCAGCCGTTCCGGGGACACTGAAGCTTTCTTT. Encoded protein: CASSRSGDTEAFF. The gene calls are TRBV5-4 and TRBJ1-1; no clear D gene. The ends were cut back, 4 bases at V and 3 bases at J, with 10 bases in the middle. Germline CDR1 is SGHNT and CDR2 is YYREEE (reference sequence). The CDR3 sequence is 13 residues long.

The chain employs TRBV6-5 and TRBJ2-7, with a weak D call TRBD2 (5 bases). Trimming removed 2 bases at V and 3 bases at J, with 8 bases between. Germline lookup yields CDR1 MNHEY and CDR2 SVGAGI. This CDR3 has 13 amino acids. CDR3 nucleotides: TGTGCCAGCAGTTACGGACTTGACTACGAGCAGTACTTC. This codes for CASSYGLDYEQYF.

V gene TRBV28 combines with J gene TRBJ2-5; D is perhaps TRBD2 (6 bases). Between the trimmed V and J ends, which lost 5 bases and 3 bases, there was a span of 19 bases. The CDR3 is 16 residues long. CDR1 and CDR2 from the germline V gene are MDHEN and SYDVKM. The CDR3: CASSGWGVAVEETQYF. CDR3 nucleotide sequence: TGTGCCAGCAGTGGATGGGGGGTCGCAGTTGAAGAGACCCAGTACTTC.

The chain recombines TRBV24-1 with TRBJ2-1; 10 bases map to TRBD2. V was clipped by 0 bases and J by 4 bases; unmatched bases: 2. Germline lookup yields CDR1 KGHDR and CDR2 SFDVKD. The CDR3 contains 16 residues. CDR3 sequence (DNA): TGTGCCACCAGTGATTTGCGGACTAGCGGATACAATGAGCAGTTCTTC. This sequence encodes CATSDLRTSGYNEQFF.

The CDR3 loop reads CAWSWAGGSYNEQFF. CDR3 in DNA: TGTGCCTGGAGTTGGGCGGGAGGTTCCTACAATGAGCAGTTCTTC. The J gene is TRBJ2-1, the V gene TRBV30; 8 positions match TRBD2. Germline V gene data show CDR1 as GTSNPN and CDR2 as SVGIG (reference sequence). The CDR3 is made up of 15 amino acids. V lost 2 bases to trimming and J lost 1 base; unmatched junction nucleotides: 4.

The chain carries TRBV20-1 and TRBJ1-2; TRBD1 matches 7 bases. CDR1 and CDR2 from the germline V gene are DFQATT and SNEGSKA (reference sequence). V gave up 4 bases and J gave up 7 bases; unmatched junction bases: 9. The CDR3 is 13 amino acids. This CDR3 reads CSAMTGLVGGYTF. The CDR3 DNA reads as TGCAGTGCTATGACAGGGTTGGTGGGTGGCTACACCTTC.

The chain couples TRBV7-2 to TRBJ2-3; D is perhaps TRBD2 (6 bases). With 0 bases removed from V and 5 bases from J, the gap between germline ends came to 12 bases. CDR3 length: 15 amino acids. CDR1 SGHTA and CDR2 FQGNSA come from the germline V gene. The CDR3 DNA reads as TGTGCCAGCAGCTTAGCAGGGACTCCACTAGATACGCAGTATTTT. This translates into CASSLAGTPLDTQYF.

The V gene is TRBV3-1, the J gene TRBJ2-1; 9 nucleotides agree with TRBD2. The germline V gene encodes CDR1 LGHDT and CDR2 YNNKEL (reference sequence). V trimming: 0 bases; J trimming: 10 bases; junction bases outside the gene matches: 10. This CDR3 region has 16 residues. CDR3 nucleotide sequence: TGTGCCAGCAGCCAAGATCTTCTAGCGGGAATGGGGGAGCAGTTCTTC. It is translated as CASSQDLLAGMGEQFF.

The chain has TRBV7-9 and TRBJ1-1; D remains ambiguous. V lost 4 bases to trimming and J lost 7 bases, with 22 bases between them. CDR1 is SEHNR, CDR2 FQNEAQ, per germline (reference sequence). This CDR3 comprises 16 residues. The CDR3 region has the DNA TGTGCCAGCAGCTCGTCCATCGGGGTTAGGGTTGGTGAAGCTTTCTTT. It codes for CASSSSIGVRVGEAFF.

This CDR3 reads CASSEGHSYEQYF. In DNA, the CDR3 is TGCGCCAGCAGCGAGGGACACTCCTACGAGCAGTACTTC. The rearrangement links TRBV5-1 to TRBJ2-7; D may be TRBD1 (6 bases). The length of the CDR3 is 13 residues. Germline V gives CDR1 SGHRS, CDR2 YFSETQ. The V end was cut by 4 bases, the J end by 0 bases, with 8 bases between. Supplemented by reference TRBV5-1 and TRBJ2-7, the full variable domain reads KAGVTQTPRYLIKTRGQQVTLSCSPISGHRSVSWYQQTPGQGLQFLFEYFSETQRNKGNFPGRFSGRQFSNSRSEMNVSTLELGDSALYLCASSEGHSYEQYFGPGTRLTVT.

The chain combines TRBV28 with TRBJ2-7; D may match TRBD1 or TRBD2 (6 bases each). The CDR3 contains 17 residues. Germline loops: CDR1 MDHEN, CDR2 SYDVKM. With 6 bases removed from V and 5 bases from J, the gap between germline ends came to 26 bases. This chain's CDR3 is CASSQTTLQGPGDEQYF. In DNA, the CDR3 is TGTGCCAGCAGCCAAACCACCCTACAGGGCCCGGGGGACGAGCAGTACTTC.

This clonotype was seen just once. The gene calls are TRBV27 and TRBJ2-7, with 13 positions matching TRBD2. CDR3 length: 19 amino acids. Germline V lookup: CDR1 MNHEY, CDR2 SMNVEV (reference sequence). Germline trimming cut 3 bases from V and 0 bases from J; bases unmatched to any gene: 11. CDR3 coding DNA: TGTGCCAGCAGTTTGCGGGACAGGGGGACTAGCGGGACCTCCTACGAGCAGTACTTC. Translated, it gives CASSLRDRGTSGTSYEQYF.

The V gene is TRBV19, the J gene TRBJ2-1, with 9 bases that match TRBD2. CDR3 length: 16 residues. V lost 1 base to trimming and J lost 6 bases; unmatched junction nucleotides: 7. Germline CDR1 reads LNHDA; CDR2 reads SQIVND (reference sequence). CDR3 sequence reads: CASSIGRLAGFNEQFF. The CDR3 DNA is TGTGCCAGTAGTATAGGCCGGCTAGCGGGATTCAATGAGCAGTTCTTC. Full variable domain (rest looked up from reference TRBV19 and TRBJ2-1): DGGITQSPKYLFRKEGQNVTLSCEQNLNHDAMYWYRQDPGQGLRLIYYSQIVNDFQKGDIAEGYSVSREKKESFPLTVTSAQKNPTAFYLCASSIGRLAGFNEQFFGPGTRLTVL.

The J gene is TRBJ2-5, the V gene TRBV20-1; 7 nucleotides agree with TRBD2. V shed 5 bases, J shed 2 bases, and the junction held 11 bases outside the gene matches. CDR1 is DFQATT, CDR2 SNEGSKA, per germline (reference sequence). The CDR3 totals 15 residues. Here the CDR3 DNA reads TGCAGTGCTTACGGGGCTAGCGGAGAGCAAGAGACCCAGTACTTC. It encodes CSAYGASGEQETQYF.

V usage is TRBV24-1 and J usage is TRBJ2-7, with D possibly being TRBD2 (5 bases). Trimming took off 1 base at V and 6 bases at J, with 9 bases between the two ends. The CDR3 runs 13 residues. Germline V gene lookup returns CDR1 KGHDR and CDR2 SFDVKD. CDR3 DNA sequence: TGTGCCACCAGTGATTTTCGGGGTACCGAGCAGTACTTC. This codes for CATSDFRGTEQYF.

J is TRBJ1-4 and V is TRBV6-1; the match to TRBD1 covers 9 bases. CDR3 length: 15 residues. V was clipped by 8 bases and J by 14 bases; unmatched bases: 18. The V gene's germline CDR1 is MNHNS and CDR2 SASEGT. For the CDR3, the DNA is TGTGCCAGCCTAATCCTACAGGGGGCTGCTGAATACCTGTTTTTT. Protein product: CASLILQGAAEYLFF.

The chain recombines TRBV29-1 with TRBJ2-7; TRBD2 aligns across 13 bases. Germline V gene data show CDR1 as SQVTM and CDR2 as ANQGSEA. The ends lost 5 bases at V and 0 bases at J; junction bases unmatched: 16. The length of the CDR3 is 19 residues. The CDR3, as DNA: TGCAGCGTTAGAACTCCATCCGGGACTAGCGGGATTAGCTCCTACGAGCAGTACTTC. It is translated as CSVRTPSGTSGISSYEQYF.

This chain uses TRBV7-2 with TRBJ1-5; D may be TRBD1 (5 bases). Trimming took 5 bases from V and 0 from J, leaving 11 bases between them. The CDR3 spans 15 residues. Germline values: CDR1 SGHTA, CDR2 FQGNSA. The CDR3 nucleotides are TGTGCCAGCAGCATTAAGACAGATAGCAATCAGCCCCAGCATTTT. It codes for CASSIKTDSNQPQHF. The whole variable domain, filled in from reference TRBV7-2 and TRBJ1-5, reads GAGVSQSPSNKVTEKGKDVELRCDPISGHTALYWYRQSLGQGLEFLIYFQGNSAPDKSGLPSDRFSAERTGGSVSTLTIQRTQQEDSAVYLCASSIKTDSNQPQHFGDGTRLSIL.

This chain links TRBV20-1 with TRBJ2-5; D assignment may be TRBD1 or TRBD2 (6 bases each). Deletions cut 3 bases from V and 5 bases from J, with 13 bases between. The CDR3 extends over 13 amino acids. Germline values: CDR1 DFQATT, CDR2 SNEGSKA (reference sequence). DNA of the CDR3: TGCAGTGCTAGTGGAGGGGGATGGGAGACCCAGTACTTC. It is translated as CSASGGGWETQYF.

The chain combines TRBV6-2 or TRBV6-3 with TRBJ2-5, with unresolved D. V gave up 0 bases and J gave up 5 bases, with 10 bases separating them. This CDR3 region has 14 residues. Germline CDR1 is MNHEY and CDR2 is SVGEGT. CDR3 sequence (DNA): TGTGCCAGCAGTTACTCAGGGCCTCGGGAGACCCAGTACTTC. Translating gives CASSYSGPRETQYF.